Following are 17 T cell receptor beta chains from one sample sequenced in a study of response to subunit inactivated influenza vaccine. TCRdb used MiXCR to reprocess the RT-PCR reads, holding one entry per CDR3 protein. This sample has about 180,000 distinct CDR3 sequences, with roughly 8.7% found just once. The material was non-naive T cells sorted from PBMCs, obtained on the day of vaccination. Receptors originate from a middle-aged man who received an inactivated influenza vaccine.

In regard to this clonotype: A much bigger clone sits one base away, suggesting this may be a read error. The CDR3 here is CAISFSDFGITGANVLTF. CDR3 coding DNA: TGTGCCATCAGTTTTTCTGATTTTGGCATAACTGGGGCCAACGTCCTGACTTTC. This chain uses TRBV2 with TRBJ2-6; D not certain. Germline CDR1 is SNHLY and CDR2 is FYNNEI. The CDR3 sequence is 18 residues long. The variable domain in full, completed from reference TRBV2 and TRBJ2-6, reads EPEVTQTPSHQVTQMGQEVILRCVPISNHLYFYWYRQILGQKVEFLVSFYNNEISEKSEIFDDQFSVERPDGSNFTLKIRSTKLEDSAMYFCAISFSDFGITGANVLTFGAGSRLTVL.

This clonotype was seen ten or more times. The rearrangement uses TRBV6-2 or TRBV6-3 and TRBJ2-7, with D uncertain. The germline gives CDR1 MNHEY, CDR2 SVGEGT. Trimming took off 5 bases at V and 5 bases at J, with 19 bases between the two ends. The CDR3 has 15 residues. The CDR3 sequence: CASSSPGRRIHEQYF. The CDR3 nucleotides are TGTGCCAGCAGTAGCCCCGGACGCCGGATCCACGAGCAGTACTTC.

This clonotype appeared a few times. The chain employs TRBV5-6 and TRBJ2-1, with a tentative D call TRBD2 (5 bases). This CDR3 is built from 17 residues. The V end lost 4 bases, the J end lost 6 bases, and 23 bases lay between the germline ends. Germline loops: CDR1 SGHDT, CDR2 YYEEEE. CDR3 in DNA: TGTGCCAGCAGCCTCTACCAACGCGGACTGGGCAGCAATGAGCAGTTCTTC. It codes for CASSLYQRGLGSNEQFF.

This clonotype was recorded a few times. V usage is TRBV2 and J usage is TRBJ2-5, with no clear D. The CDR3 runs 14 residues. V lost 4 bases, J lost 2 bases, and 11 bases lay in between. Germline V gene data show CDR1 as SNHLY and CDR2 as FYNNEI. The CDR3 is CASSVQRLQETQYF. The DNA of the CDR3 is TGTGCCAGCAGTGTGCAGCGCCTTCAAGAGACCCAGTACTTC.

This clonotype showed up just a few times. The chain carries TRBV7-2 and TRBJ2-3; D is undetermined. V lost 6 bases and J 3 bases, leaving 13 bases between the germline ends. CDR1 and CDR2 (germline): SGHTA, FQGNSA. The CDR3 runs to 14 residues. CDR3 DNA sequence: TGTGCCAGCAGTCGGCGGAGCTCGACAGATACGCAGTATTTT. It codes for CASSRRSSTDTQYF.

This clonotype occurred a few times. The V and J genes are TRBV6-2 or TRBV6-3 and TRBJ1-2; the D gene is possibly TRBD1 (6 bases). The CDR3 contains 16 residues. CDR1 is MNHEY and CDR2 is SVGEGT in the germline V gene. Trimming left V 8 bases short and J 0 bases short, with 19 bases between. The CDR3 DNA follows: TGTGCCAGCTCAACCCTTCAGGGGAGAGCTAACTATGGCTACACCTTC. This encodes CASSTLQGRANYGYTF.

This clonotype turned up a few times. V gene TRBV28 combines with J gene TRBJ2-1; 11 nucleotides align to TRBD1. The CDR3 is 15 amino acids. Germline loops: CDR1 MDHEN, CDR2 SYDVKM. With 6 bases clipped from V and 4 bases from J, the junction kept 5 bases outside the gene matches. The CDR3 DNA is TGTGCCAGCAGAAGGGACAGGGGGTCTTACAATGAGCAGTTCTTC. Protein: CASRRDRGSYNEQFF.

This clonotype was counted at least ten times. V and J are TRBV7-2 and TRBJ1-1; D gene ambiguous. Trimming pared 5 bases from V and 1 base from J, leaving 11 bases between. Germline-derived CDR1 and CDR2 are SGHTA and FQGNSA. This CDR3 contains 14 residues. CDR3 amino acids: CASSQDVTNTEAFF. In DNA, the CDR3 is TGTGCCAGCAGCCAGGACGTGACGAACACTGAAGCTTTCTTT. The variable domain in full, with the rest retrieved from reference TRBV7-2 and TRBJ1-1, is GAGVSQSPSNKVTEKGKDVELRCDPISGHTALYWYRQSLGQGLEFLIYFQGNSAPDKSGLPSDRFSAERTGGSVSTLTIQRTQQEDSAVYLCASSQDVTNTEAFFGQGTRLTVV.

This clonotype was seen a handful of times. The CDR3 region is CASSLAGGMTYEQYF. The DNA of the CDR3 is TGCGCCAGCAGCTTGGCCGGAGGGATGACCTACGAGCAGTACTTC. The chain links TRBV5-1 to TRBJ2-7; a possible D gene is TRBD2 (6 bases). Trimming pared 0 bases from V and 2 bases from J, leaving 12 bases between. The germline V gene encodes CDR1 SGHRS and CDR2 YFSETQ. This CDR3 is built from 15 residues. The entire variable domain, with the rest obtained from reference TRBV5-1 and TRBJ2-7, is as follows: KAGVTQTPRYLIKTRGQQVTLSCSPISGHRSVSWYQQTPGQGLQFLFEYFSETQRNKGNFPGRFSGRQFSNSRSEMNVSTLELGDSALYLCASSLAGGMTYEQYFGPGTRLTVT.

This clonotype was detected ten times or more. V is TRBV20-1 and J is TRBJ1-4; tentatively, D is TRBD1 (5 bases). V was clipped by 5 bases and J by 5 bases, with 12 bases between them. The germline gives CDR1 DFQATT, CDR2 SNEGSKA (reference sequence). The CDR3 spans 13 residues. CDR3 sequence: CSASRGGNEKLFF. The DNA for the CDR3 is TGCAGTGCTTCAAGGGGCGGGAATGAAAAACTGTTTTTT.

This clonotype showed up just a few times. The V and J genes are TRBV5-1 and TRBJ2-3; possible D gene TRBD1, 7 bases. Trimming removed 2 bases at V and 2 bases at J, with 12 bases between. Germline values: CDR1 SGHRS, CDR2 YFSETQ. The CDR3 runs 15 residues. In DNA, the CDR3 is TGCGCCAGCAGCTTTCAGGGGGGCAACACAGATACGCAGTATTTT. Translated: CASSFQGGNTDTQYF.

As regards this clonotype: Mismatch with germline at one junction end may stem from a read error. The chain has TRBV7-2 and TRBJ2-2, with D perhaps matching TRBD2 (5 bases). Germline V gene sequence: CDR1 SGHTA, CDR2 FQGNSA. The CDR3 consists of 15 residues. The chain's CDR3 is CASSFGGLNTGDLFF. The CDR3 DNA reads TGTGCCAGCAGCTTCGGAGGACTTAACACCGGGGATCTGTTTTTT.

This clonotype showed up just a few times. The CDR3 DNA follows: TGTGCCAGCAGCTTAGGAGGGGGAAATTCACCCCTCCACTTT. Translated, it gives CASSLGGGNSPLHF. This rearrangement joins TRBV7-2 to TRBJ1-6, with D possibly being TRBD1 (6 bases). The germline CDR1 and CDR2 sequences are SGHTA and FQGNSA. This CDR3 has 14 amino acids. The V end was cut by 1 base, the J end by 7 bases, with 8 bases between. The variable domain in full, with the rest retrieved from reference TRBV7-2 and TRBJ1-6, is GAGVSQSPSNKVTEKGKDVELRCDPISGHTALYWYRQSLGQGLEFLIYFQGNSAPDKSGLPSDRFSAERTGGSVSTLTIQRTQQEDSAVYLCASSLGGGNSPLHFGNGTRLTVT.

This clonotype showed up just a few times. An end of the junction does not agree with germline; a read error may underlie this. V and J are TRBV5-1 and TRBJ2-7; possibly TRBD1 for D (6 bases). CDR3 length: 15 residues. Germline V CDR1 and CDR2: SGHRS, YFSETQ. CDR3 nucleotide sequence: TGCGCCAGCAGTTTGGACTGGACAGAGACCTACGAGCAGTACTTC. Translation gives CASSLDWTETYEQYF.

By sample fraction, this clonotype is medium-sized (0.01 to 0.1%). CDR3 sequence: CATGGDNSYEQYF. As DNA, the CDR3 is TGTGCCACCGGCGGGGACAACTCCTACGAGCAGTACTTC. The chain uses TRBV24-1 and TRBJ2-7; D may correspond to TRBD1 or TRBD2 (6 bases each). The CDR3 length is 13 residues. Between the trimmed V and J ends, which lost 9 bases and 0 bases, there was a span of 11 bases. Germline CDR1 is KGHDR and CDR2 is SFDVKD.

CDR3 coding DNA: TGTGCCAGCAGTTCCTGGACAGGGAGCACTGAAGCTTTCTTT. This translates into CASSSWTGSTEAFF. The gene calls are TRBV12-3 or TRBV12-4 and TRBJ1-1, with 8 bases identical to TRBD1. The V gene end was trimmed by 4 bases and the J gene end by 4 bases; junction bases not matched to a gene: 5. This CDR3 contains 14 residues.

This clonotype was seen more than once but under ten times. J is TRBJ2-3 and V is TRBV20-1, with 11 positions matching TRBD1. Trimming took 3 bases from V and 0 from J; bases not matched to a gene: 2. This CDR3 has 15 residues. Germline CDR1 DFQATT, CDR2 SNEGSKA (reference sequence). Written as DNA, the CDR3 is TGCAGTGCTAGCGGACAGGGGGCTAGCACAGATACGCAGTATTTT. Its protein product is CSASGQGASTDTQYF.